The source of this TCR beta chain is a study of cytomegalovirus exposure and HLA in healthy donors. It was with 60 Vbeta and 13 Jbeta primers that the PCR ran. TCRdb keeps only in-frame clones here, not all; method: immunoSEQ multiplex PCR. The table has about 50,000 clones, over 75% seen once. The CDR3 is 13 residues long. V lost 11 bases to trimming and J lost 3 bases, with 16 bases between them. Germline loops: CDR1 MNHNS, CDR2 SASEGT. The sample comprised PBMCs. The source of this sequence is a boy younger than 18 in good health and CMV-seropositive. The chain links TRBV6-1 to TRBJ1-1; D is unresolved. The CDR3 DNA sequence: TGTGCCGGCGCCGACAATTCGTACACTGAAGCTTTCTTT. Translating it yields CAGADNSYTEAFF.